One and the same sample provided the 12 T cell receptor beta chains below, sequenced in a study of blood T cell repertoires in COVID-19. This table comes from immunoSEQ multiplex PCR, and its TCRdb copy is limited to in-frame clones, with some not included. In the table there are some 200,000 clones, around 81% of which are singletons. The sequencing input was PBMCs or T cells enriched from blood (not recorded which). These receptors were taken from a woman in her 50s with acute COVID-19.

This sequence joins TRBV29-1 and TRBJ2-1; 7 bases match TRBD1. Germline lookup yields CDR1 SQVTM and CDR2 ANQGSEA. The CDR3 is 14 residues long. J was trimmed by 0 bases and V by 5 bases; bases with no gene match: 4. The CDR3 DNA is TGCAGCGTTCTAAGGGGGCTCTCCTACAATGAGCAGTTCTTC. This encodes CSVLRGLSYNEQFF.

The rearrangement uses TRBV5-6 and TRBJ2-7; 7 bases line up with TRBD2. Germline lookup yields CDR1 SGHDT and CDR2 YYEEEE. This CDR3 spans 15 amino acids. V trimming: 1 base; J trimming: 6 bases; junction bases outside the gene matches: 10. This chain's CDR3 is CASSLFRGVSPEQYF. The CDR3 bases are TGTGCCAGCAGCTTGTTTCGGGGGGTATCCCCCGAGCAGTACTTC.

CDR3 in amino acids: CASSQDAASGANVLTF. CDR3 coding DNA: TGTGCCAGCAGCCAAGATGCGGCTTCTGGGGCCAACGTCCTGACTTTC. V and J are TRBV4-2 and TRBJ2-6; D is uncertain. Trimming removed 0 bases at V and 1 base at J, with 7 bases between. CDR1 is LGHNA, CDR2 YNFKEQ, per germline. The CDR3 is 16 residues long.

The V and J genes are TRBV7-3 and TRBJ1-1; D uncertain. This CDR3 contains 13 residues. Germline lookup yields CDR1 SGHTA and CDR2 FQGTGA. V was pared by 5 bases and J by 7 bases, with 14 bases between. CDR3 loop: CASSVTPAGEAFF. In DNA form, the CDR3 reads TGTGCCAGCAGCGTCACCCCCGCGGGTGAAGCTTTCTTT.

This rearrangement joins TRBV4-3 to TRBJ2-2; 7 positions match TRBD2. The V and J ends lost 8 bases and 1 base, in that order; junction bases with no gene match: 4. The CDR3 is 14 residues long. Germline-derived CDR1 and CDR2 are LGHNA and YSLEER. This CDR3 is CASQGGMNTGELFF. The CDR3 bases are TGCGCCAGCCAGGGAGGGATGAACACCGGGGAGCTGTTTTTT.

This rearrangement joins TRBV21-1 to TRBJ2-7; the D segment call TRBD1 is taken from the table without a DNA check. TRBV21-1 is an annotated pseudogene. The CDR3 covers 12 residues. The CDR3 reads CASSRTGSPQYF. The CDR3 DNA reads as TGTGCCAGCAGCCGGACAGGGTCCCCGCAGTACTTC.

This chain connects TRBV7-2 to TRBJ2-5, with unresolved D. The CDR3 totals 13 residues. Germline CDR1 and CDR2: SGHTA and FQGNSA. V lost 8 bases, J lost 3 bases, and 13 bases lay in between. CDR3 DNA sequence: TGTGCCAGCGCACTCCCTCCAAAAGAGACCCAGTACTTC. Translated, it gives CASALPPKETQYF.

The rearrangement links TRBV5-8 to TRBJ2-7, with D unresolved. In germline, CDR1 is SGHTS, CDR2 YDEGEE. The V gene lost 6 bases and the J gene lost 0 bases, with 13 bases spanning the gap. The CDR3 is 14 residues long. Here the CDR3 DNA reads TGTGCCAGCAAGGAGCGAAGGAGCTCCTACGAGCAGTACTTC. Protein: CASKERRSSYEQYF.

The chain has TRBV19 and TRBJ1-3; D uncertain. V lost 1 base and J lost 4, with 8 bases in between. The CDR3 loop spans 14 amino acids. The V gene's germline CDR1 is LNHDA and CDR2 SQIVND (reference sequence). CDR3 DNA: TGTGCCAGTAGTATAGGATCTCAGGGAAACACCATATATTTT. Its protein is CASSIGSQGNTIYF.

A few counts support this clone. This chain joins TRBV5-6 and TRBJ1-6, with D unclear. The V gene lost 4 bases and the J gene lost 7 bases, with 18 bases spanning the gap. CDR1 and CDR2 from the germline V gene are SGHDT and YYEEEE. The CDR3 runs 16 residues. The CDR3 DNA follows: TGTGCCAGCAGCCCCCGGATGGCCGGGGAGAATTCACCCCTCCACTTT. Translating gives CASSPRMAGENSPLHF.

The CDR3 DNA reads as TGTGCCAGCAGAGGGCAGGGGGAGGGCAATCAGCCCCAGCATTTT. Its protein is CASRGQGEGNQPQHF. The chain links TRBV28 to TRBJ1-5; TRBD1 agrees at 7 bases. Germline lookup yields CDR1 MDHEN and CDR2 SYDVKM. Trimming at V came to 6 bases and at J to 2 bases, leaving 7 bases not matched to a gene. The CDR3 length is 15 residues.

The CDR3 DNA reads TGTGCCAGCAGCTCGGTCGGACAGGGCAATCTCCGCGGCTACACCTTC. Protein: CASSSVGQGNLRGYTF. The rearrangement joins TRBV7-9 to TRBJ1-2, with TRBD1 matching over 8 bases. The J segment lost 8 bases and the V segment lost 4 bases, leaving 15 bases of the junction unmatched. The germline V gene encodes CDR1 SEHNR and CDR2 FQNEAQ (reference sequence). This CDR3 contains 16 residues. The variable domain in full, with the rest retrieved from reference TRBV7-9 and TRBJ1-2, is DTGVSQNPRHKITKRGQNVTFRCDPISEHNRLYWYRQTLGQGPEFLTYFQNEAQLEKSRLLSDRFSAERPKGSFSTLEIQRTEQGDSAMYLCASSSVGQGNLRGYTFGSGTRLTVV.